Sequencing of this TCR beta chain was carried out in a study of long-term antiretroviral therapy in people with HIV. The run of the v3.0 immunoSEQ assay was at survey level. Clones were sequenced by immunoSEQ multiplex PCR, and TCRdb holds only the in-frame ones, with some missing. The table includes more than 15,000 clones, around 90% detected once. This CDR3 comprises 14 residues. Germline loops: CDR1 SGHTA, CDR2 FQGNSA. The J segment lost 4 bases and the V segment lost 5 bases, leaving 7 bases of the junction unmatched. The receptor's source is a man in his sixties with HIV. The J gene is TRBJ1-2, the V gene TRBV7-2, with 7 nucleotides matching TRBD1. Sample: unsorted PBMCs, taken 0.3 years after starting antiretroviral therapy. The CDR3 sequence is CASSPQGGTYGYTF. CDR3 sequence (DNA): TGTGCCAGCAGCCCCCAGGGGGGGACCTATGGCTACACCTTC.